This entry is about one TCR beta chain. What it binds is unknown. The sample comes from a study of a mutant IDH1 vaccine in newly diagnosed glioma. In the study overall: Sex distribution of treated patients was approximately 60% male and roughly 38% female; mean age was around 40 years. Prior therapy was radiotherapy, temozolomide, or both; most received both.

Study outcomes and limitations: There were vaccine-induced immune responses in around 94% of the patients. Top-clonotype changes in peripheral T cells seemed unrelated to pseudoprogression.

Time point reported: baseline, week 1 (first vaccination visit). Sample treatment: pre-vaccination baseline after standard-of-care therapy. The CDR3 runs to 13 residues. Germline values: CDR1 SGHRS, CDR2 YFSETQ. The V and J ends lost 0 bases and 7 bases, in that order; junction bases with no gene match: 0. The protocol was immunoSEQ multiplex PCR, while the TCRdb copy is restricted to in-frame clones and leaves out a portion. The table includes about 54,000 clones, roughly 80% detected once. The chain uses TRBV5-1 and TRBJ2-1, with TRBD2 identical over 8 bases. The sample was PBMCs, taken from a glioma patient treated with radiotherapy, temozolomide or both. The receptor comes from a young man with glioma. The CDR3 sequence is CASSLASGNEQFF. The DNA of the CDR3 is TGCGCCAGCAGCTTGGCTAGCGGGAATGAGCAGTTCTTC.